Following are 26 T cell receptor beta chains from one sample sequenced in a study of T cell changes during pregnancy in multiple sclerosis. This table comes from immunoSEQ multiplex PCR, and its TCRdb copy is limited to in-frame clones, with some not included. The table has roughly 39,000 clones, about 90% seen once. Specimen: CD4+ T cells from peripheral blood mononuclear cells, collected after pregnancy. The receptor source for this set is a female donor in good health, enrolled as a control in a pregnancy study.

The chain links TRBV27 to TRBJ2-6; 11 bases agree with TRBD2. The CDR3 has 17 residues. J gave up 0 bases and V 5 bases, and 3 bases lay outside the gene matches. CDR1 and CDR2 (germline): MNHEY, SMNVEV (reference sequence). The CDR3 sequence: CASSLAGGDSGANVLTF. DNA of the CDR3: TGTGCCAGCAGTCTAGCGGGGGGAGACTCTGGGGCCAACGTCCTGACTTTC.

The rearrangement links TRBV21-1 to TRBJ2-1; TRBD2, the table's D call, was not compared with the DNA. TRBV21-1 is labeled a pseudogene. CDR3 length: 16 residues. CDR3 nucleotide sequence: TGTGCCAGCAGCAAAGGAGCGGGGCCCTCCTACAATGAGCAGTTCTTC. This encodes CASSKGAGPSYNEQFF.

This rearrangement joins TRBV11-2 to TRBJ1-2; D is uncertain. The germline V gene has CDR1 SGHAT and CDR2 FQNNGV. The CDR3 contains 13 residues. V was shortened by 4 bases and J by 8 bases, with 14 bases between the two germline ends. CDR3 coding DNA: TGTGCCAGCAGCTCTACCGACTCCGCCGGCTACACCTTC. This translates into CASSSTDSAGYTF.

The chain joins TRBV5-4 to TRBJ1-5; 8 positions agree with TRBD1. Germline values: CDR1 SGHNT, CDR2 YYREEE (reference sequence). The CDR3 is made up of 15 amino acids. The trim removed 3 bases at V and 0 bases at J, leaving 2 bases unmatched. CDR3 sequence reads: CASSSTGDSNQPQHF. CDR3 coding DNA: TGTGCCAGCAGCTCGACAGGGGATAGCAATCAGCCCCAGCATTTT.

The V gene is TRBV19, the J gene TRBJ1-3; D perhaps matches TRBD1 (5 bases). CDR1 and CDR2 from the germline V gene are LNHDA and SQIVND (reference sequence). The CDR3 runs to 14 residues. The V and J ends lost 3 bases and 1 base respectively, with 7 bases between them. The DNA of the CDR3 is TGTGCCAGTAGTATCGGGGGTTCTGGAAACACCATATATTTT. It specifies CASSIGGSGNTIYF.

This clone occurred a few times. The rearrangement uses TRBV10-3 and TRBJ1-1, with D uncertain. CDR3 length: 15 residues. The V gene lost 0 bases and the J gene lost 0 bases, with 8 bases spanning the gap. Germline V CDR1 and CDR2: ENHRY, SYGVKD. DNA of the CDR3: TGTGCCATCAGTGAGTCCGTCTATGTGAACACTGAAGCTTTCTTT. Translating gives CAISESVYVNTEAFF.

The chain links TRBV7-7 to TRBJ2-2; 13 bases are a match to TRBD2. V was clipped by 5 bases and J by 4 bases; unmatched bases: 7. CDR1 is SSHAT, CDR2 FNYEAQ, per germline (reference sequence). The CDR3 sequence is 17 residues long. The DNA for the CDR3 is TGTGCCAGCAGCCTGGGGACTAGCGGGATTGGCACCGGGGAGCTGTTTTTT. Its translation: CASSLGTSGIGTGELFF.

This clone was counted between two and nine times. The chain employs TRBV29-1 and TRBJ2-1; TRBD2 aligns across 8 bases. The ends lost 3 bases at V and 7 bases at J; junction bases unmatched: 8. CDR1 SQVTM and CDR2 ANQGSEA come from the germline V gene. The CDR3 covers 14 residues. The CDR3 sequence is CSVDPGGAINEQFF. Written as DNA, the CDR3 is TGCAGCGTTGACCCCGGGGGGGCCATTAATGAGCAGTTCTTC.

The rearrangement uses TRBV5-1 and TRBJ2-1; perhaps TRBD2 as D (5 bases). The ends were cut back, 4 bases at V and 0 bases at J, with 11 bases in the middle. Germline V lookup: CDR1 SGHRS, CDR2 YFSETQ. The CDR3 sequence is 15 residues long. CDR3 loop: CASSPPADSYNEQFF. CDR3 nucleotides: TGCGCCAGCAGCCCCCCAGCGGACTCCTACAATGAGCAGTTCTTC.

This sequence joins TRBV5-1 and TRBJ1-1; the D is unclear. This CDR3 has 13 residues. Germline V CDR1 and CDR2: SGHRS, YFSETQ. Trimming stripped 4 bases from V and 0 bases from J, with 7 bases between. CDR3 amino acids: CASSEMLNTEAFF. In DNA, the CDR3 is TGCGCCAGCAGCGAGATGTTGAACACTGAAGCTTTCTTT.

This chain joins TRBV9 and TRBJ2-3; 15 bases fit TRBD2. The J segment lost 2 bases and the V segment lost 4 bases, leaving 20 bases of the junction unmatched. Per the germline V gene, CDR1 is SGDLS and CDR2 is YYNGEE. CDR3 length: 22 amino acids. The chain's CDR3 is CASSSSHPGLAGGSYLTDTQYF. The CDR3 region has the DNA TGTGCCAGCAGCTCCAGCCATCCGGGACTAGCGGGGGGAAGCTACCTCACAGATACGCAGTATTTT.

This rearrangement joins TRBV9 to TRBJ2-2, with D unresolved. Germline assignment: CDR1 SGDLS and CDR2 YYNGEE. The CDR3 runs to 17 residues. Trimming left V 6 bases short and J 0 bases short, with 18 bases between. CDR3 amino acids: CASTSPPLGANTGELFF. CDR3 bases: TGTGCCAGCACCTCCCCCCCCCTCGGTGCGAACACCGGGGAGCTGTTTTTT.

The V and J genes are TRBV15 and TRBJ1-2; possible D gene TRBD1, 5 bases. Trimming left V 0 bases short and J 8 bases short, with 16 bases between. Per germline, CDR1 LNHNV and CDR2 YYDKDF (reference sequence). This CDR3 has 15 amino acids. The CDR3, as DNA: TGTGCCACCAGCAGAGAGGCCAGGGCCATTGACGGCTACACCTTC. This sequence encodes CATSREARAIDGYTF.

The chain employs TRBV7-6 and TRBJ1-1, with D tentatively TRBD1 (5 bases). V lost 5 bases, J lost 2 bases, and 9 bases lay in between. Germline values: CDR1 SGHVS, CDR2 FNYEAQ. The CDR3 sequence is 13 residues long. DNA of the CDR3: TGTGCCAGCAGCGCCGACAGTAACACTGAAGCTTTCTTT. This gives the protein CASSADSNTEAFF.

V and J are TRBV5-1 and TRBJ2-5; 10 bases match TRBD2. The CDR3 consists of 15 residues. Germline values: CDR1 SGHRS, CDR2 YFSETQ. Trimming took 0 bases from V and 1 from J; bases not matched to a gene: 0. The CDR3 bases are TGCGCCAGCAGCTTGGGGACTAGCGGCCAAGAGACCCAGTACTTC. Translated: CASSLGTSGQETQYF.

V and J are TRBV5-6 and TRBJ1-2; 8 bases line up with TRBD1. Germline CDR1 SGHDT, CDR2 YYEEEE. The CDR3 is 14 amino acids. After removal of 0 bases from V and 4 bases from J, the junction contained 2 bases not matched to a gene. DNA of the CDR3: TGTGCCAGCAGCTTGGACAGGGGGTCCTATGGCTACACCTTC. Protein: CASSLDRGSYGYTF.

The rearrangement joins TRBV6-1 to TRBJ2-5; 9 bases agree with TRBD1. J lost 5 bases, V lost 4 bases, and 8 bases had no gene match. This CDR3 has 15 residues. In germline, CDR1 is MNHNS, CDR2 SASEGT. The CDR3 loop is CASSGTGGARETQYF. DNA of the CDR3: TGTGCCAGCAGTGGTACAGGGGGCGCGAGGGAGACCCAGTACTTC.

The rearrangement links TRBV28 to TRBJ2-3; 8 bases map to TRBD2. V was clipped by 9 bases and J by 3 bases; unmatched bases: 8. From germline, CDR1 is MDHEN and CDR2 SYDVKM. The CDR3 consists of 14 residues. CDR3 coding DNA: TGTGCCAGTCTGATAGCGGGATCAACAGATACGCAGTATTTT. Protein product: CASLIAGSTDTQYF.

Concerning this clone: This sample includes further DNA sequences coding for the same CDR3. CDR3 loop: CASSIGSPDTQYF. The CDR3 bases are TGTGCCAGTAGTATTGGGAGCCCAGATACGCAGTATTTT. V usage is TRBV19 and J usage is TRBJ2-3, with a weak D call TRBD2 (5 bases). The CDR3 is 13 amino acids. Deletions cut 3 bases from V and 4 bases from J, with 8 bases between. The germline V gene encodes CDR1 LNHDA and CDR2 SQIVND (reference sequence).

The rearrangement joins TRBV5-4 to TRBJ2-1; TRBD1 might be the D (6 bases). CDR1 is SGHNT, CDR2 YYREEE, per germline (reference sequence). The V end lost 0 bases, the J end lost 7 bases, and 17 bases lay between the germline ends. CDR3 length: 16 amino acids. The CDR3 here is CASSLGGLVTLNEQFF. For the CDR3, the DNA is TGTGCCAGCAGCTTGGGGGGGCTAGTAACACTAAATGAGCAGTTCTTC.

This chain connects TRBV2 to TRBJ2-5, with 10 bases matching TRBD2. V was clipped by 4 bases and J by 1 base; unmatched bases: 9. This CDR3 region has 17 residues. CDR1 SNHLY and CDR2 FYNNEI come from the germline V gene. CDR3 protein: CASSVPASGGVQETQYF. The CDR3 nucleotides read TGTGCCAGCAGTGTTCCGGCTAGCGGGGGAGTCCAAGAGACCCAGTACTTC. The variable domain in full, with the rest retrieved from reference TRBV2 and TRBJ2-5, is EPEVTQTPSHQVTQMGQEVILRCVPISNHLYFYWYRQILGQKVEFLVSFYNNEISEKSEIFDDQFSVERPDGSNFTLKIRSTKLEDSAMYFCASSVPASGGVQETQYFGPGTRLLVL.

The rearrangement joins TRBV5-4 to TRBJ2-4; D is uncertain. V dropped 4 bases and J dropped 2 bases, with 4 bases sitting between them. This CDR3 region has 12 residues. Germline CDR1 SGHNT, CDR2 YYREEE (reference sequence). In DNA form, the CDR3 reads TGTGCCAGCAGCCCCTCCAAAAACATTCAGTACTTC. Protein: CASSPSKNIQYF. The full variable domain, with the rest looked up from reference TRBV5-4 and TRBJ2-4, is ETGVTQSPTHLIKTRGQQVTLRCSSQSGHNTVSWYQQALGQGPQFIFQYYREEENGRGNFPPRFSGLQFPNYSSELNVNALELDDSALYLCASSPSKNIQYFGAGTRLSVL.

The chain employs TRBV7-2 and TRBJ2-1, with D possibly TRBD2 on 6 matching bases. The CDR3 covers 14 residues. CDR1 is SGHTA and CDR2 is FQGNSA in the germline V gene. Trimming took off 3 bases at V and 6 bases at J, with 12 bases between the two ends. The CDR3 spells CASSFRGSGNEQFF. In DNA form, the CDR3 reads TGTGCCAGCAGCTTCCGGGGTAGCGGCAATGAGCAGTTCTTC.

DNA for the CDR3: TGTGCCAGCAGCTTAGTGGCTAGCGGGAGTTTCCGGAATGAGCAGTTCTTC. It translates to CASSLVASGSFRNEQFF. The rearrangement uses TRBV7-8 and TRBJ2-1; 10 bases fit TRBD2. The V segment lost 1 base and the J segment 7 bases; nucleotides outside the gene matches: 10. Germline V gene data show CDR1 as SGHVS and CDR2 as FQNEAQ. The CDR3 is made up of 17 amino acids. The whole variable domain, remainder taken from reference TRBV7-8 and TRBJ2-1, is GAGVSQSPRYKVAKRGQDVALRCDPISGHVSLFWYQQALGQGPEFLTYFQNEAQLDKSGLPSDRFFAERPEGSVSTLKIQRTQQEDSAVYLCASSLVASGSFRNEQFFGPGTRLTVL.

J is TRBJ2-7 and V is TRBV6-1; 7 bases line up with TRBD2. The CDR3 loop spans 15 amino acids. Germline V CDR1 and CDR2: MNHNS, SASEGT. Germline trimming cut 7 bases from V and 4 bases from J; bases unmatched to any gene: 13. This CDR3 reads CASIPRRAGMYEQYF. The CDR3 DNA follows: TGTGCCAGCATCCCCCGGAGAGCGGGAATGTACGAGCAGTACTTC.

The V call is TRBV5-1, the J call TRBJ2-7; 11 bases line up with TRBD2. The CDR3 totals 15 residues. Trimming at V came to 7 bases and at J to 5 bases, leaving 11 bases not matched to a gene. CDR1 is SGHRS, CDR2 YFSETQ, per germline. The CDR3 sequence: CASHSPTSGINEQYF. The CDR3 DNA reads TGCGCCAGCCATTCTCCGACTAGCGGGATAAACGAGCAGTACTTC.